This TCR beta chain derives from a study of blood T cell repertoires in COVID-19. Study overall: Whether acute or convalescent, the COVID-19 samples came from the United States, Italy and Spain.

Profiling relied on immunoSEQ multiplex PCR, and the TCRdb table lists in-frame clones only, not all of them. In the table there are roughly 250,000 clones, over 80% of which are singletons. The sequence came from a woman aged 55-70 years with active or convalescent COVID-19. The sample was peripheral blood.

The CDR3 loop is CAISESGREHEQFF. The CDR3 DNA is TGTGCCATCAGTGAGTCAGGCAGGGAACATGAGCAGTTCTTC. This sequence joins TRBV10-3 and TRBJ2-1; a possible D gene is TRBD1 (5 bases). Germline loops: CDR1 ENHRY, CDR2 SYGVKD. With 0 bases removed from V and 8 bases from J, the gap between germline ends came to 11 bases. CDR3 length equals 14 residues.